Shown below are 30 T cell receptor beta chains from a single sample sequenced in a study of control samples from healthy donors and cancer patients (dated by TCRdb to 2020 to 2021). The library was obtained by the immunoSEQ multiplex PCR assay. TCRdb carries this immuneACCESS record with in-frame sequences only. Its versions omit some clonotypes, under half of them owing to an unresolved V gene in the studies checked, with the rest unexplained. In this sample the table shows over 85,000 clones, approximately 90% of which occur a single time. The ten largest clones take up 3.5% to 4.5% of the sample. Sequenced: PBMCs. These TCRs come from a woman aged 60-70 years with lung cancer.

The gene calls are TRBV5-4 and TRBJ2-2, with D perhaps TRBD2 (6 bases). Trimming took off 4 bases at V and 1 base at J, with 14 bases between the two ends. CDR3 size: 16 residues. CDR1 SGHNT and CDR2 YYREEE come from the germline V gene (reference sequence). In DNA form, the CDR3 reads TGTGCCAGCAGCCCACCCGGGAGCTTGAACACCGGGGAGCTGTTTTTT. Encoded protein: CASSPPGSLNTGELFF.

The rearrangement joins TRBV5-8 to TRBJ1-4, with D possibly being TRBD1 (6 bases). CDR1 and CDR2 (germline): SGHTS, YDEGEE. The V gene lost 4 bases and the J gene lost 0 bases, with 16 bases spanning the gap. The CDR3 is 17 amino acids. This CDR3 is CASSGGDTQPTNEKLFF. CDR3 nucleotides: TGTGCCAGCAGCGGCGGGGACACCCAGCCAACTAATGAAAAACTGTTTTTT.

The CDR3 bases are TGTGCCAGCAGCCTAACGCGCTCCAGGACAGGATCTAATGAAAAACTGTTTTTT. Translation gives CASSLTRSRTGSNEKLFF. The chain employs TRBV14 and TRBJ1-4, with 7 bases that match TRBD1. Germline loops: CDR1 SGHDN, CDR2 FVKESK. The CDR3 spans 18 residues. V trimming: 4 bases; J trimming: 3 bases; junction bases outside the gene matches: 14. Filled out from reference TRBV14 and TRBJ1-4, the complete variable domain reads EAGVTQFPSHSVIEKGQTVTLRCDPISGHDNLYWYRRVMGKEIKFLLHFVKESKQDESGMPNNRFLAERTGGTYSTLKVQPAELEDSGVYFCASSLTRSRTGSNEKLFFGSGTQLSVL.

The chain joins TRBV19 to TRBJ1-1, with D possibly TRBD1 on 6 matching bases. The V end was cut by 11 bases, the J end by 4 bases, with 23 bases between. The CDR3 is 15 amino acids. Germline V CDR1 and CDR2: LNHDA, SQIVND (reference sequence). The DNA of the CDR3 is TGTGCCGTTGGGGGGGACACGAGACGGAGCACTGAAGCTTTCTTT. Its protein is CAVGGDTRRSTEAFF.

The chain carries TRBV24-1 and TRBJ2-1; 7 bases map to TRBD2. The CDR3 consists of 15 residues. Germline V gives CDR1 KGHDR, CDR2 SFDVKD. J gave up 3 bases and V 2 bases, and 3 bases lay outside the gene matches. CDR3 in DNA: TGTGCCACCAGTGATTCGAGCGGGAACTACAATGAGCAGTTCTTC. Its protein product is CATSDSSGNYNEQFF.

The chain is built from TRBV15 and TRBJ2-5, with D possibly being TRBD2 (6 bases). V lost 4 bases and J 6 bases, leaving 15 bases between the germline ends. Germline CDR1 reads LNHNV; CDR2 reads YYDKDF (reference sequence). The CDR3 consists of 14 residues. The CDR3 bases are TGTGCCACCAGCACCCCCGGGGGTTGGCAGACCCAGTACTTC. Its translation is CATSTPGGWQTQYF. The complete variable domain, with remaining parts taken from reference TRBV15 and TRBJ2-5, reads DAMVIQNPRYQVTQFGKPVTLSCSQTLNHNVMYWYQQKSSQAPKLLFHYYDKDFNNEADTPDNFQSRRPNTSFCFLDIRSPGLGDTAMYLCATSTPGGWQTQYFGPGTRLLVL.

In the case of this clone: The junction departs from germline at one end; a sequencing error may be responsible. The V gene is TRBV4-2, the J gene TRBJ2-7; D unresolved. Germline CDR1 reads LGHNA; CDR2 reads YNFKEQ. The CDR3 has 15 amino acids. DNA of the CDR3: TGTGCCGGCAGCCAAGATGAACGGACCACCTACGAGCAGTACTTC. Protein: CAGSQDERTTYEQYF.

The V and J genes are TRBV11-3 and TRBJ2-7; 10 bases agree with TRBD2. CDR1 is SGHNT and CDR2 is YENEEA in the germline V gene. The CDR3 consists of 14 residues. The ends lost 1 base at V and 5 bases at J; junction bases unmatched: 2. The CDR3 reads CASSLGLAGDEQYF. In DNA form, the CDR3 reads TGTGCCAGCAGCTTAGGGCTAGCGGGAGACGAGCAGTACTTC.

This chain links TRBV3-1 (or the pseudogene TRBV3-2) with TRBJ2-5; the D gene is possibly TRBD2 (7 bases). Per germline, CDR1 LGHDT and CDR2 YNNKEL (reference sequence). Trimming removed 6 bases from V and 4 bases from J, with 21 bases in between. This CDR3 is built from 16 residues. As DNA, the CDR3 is TGTGCCAGCAGTCCTAGCTCCGGGGGGCCTGGAGAGACCCAGTACTTC. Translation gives CASSPSSGGPGETQYF.

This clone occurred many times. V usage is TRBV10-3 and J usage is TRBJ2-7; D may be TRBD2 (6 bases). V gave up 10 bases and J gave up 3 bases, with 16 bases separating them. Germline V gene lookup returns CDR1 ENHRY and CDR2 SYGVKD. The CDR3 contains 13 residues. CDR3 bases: TGTGCCACCCGGGGGAGGTTAGGCTACGAGCAGTACTTC. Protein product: CATRGRLGYEQYF.

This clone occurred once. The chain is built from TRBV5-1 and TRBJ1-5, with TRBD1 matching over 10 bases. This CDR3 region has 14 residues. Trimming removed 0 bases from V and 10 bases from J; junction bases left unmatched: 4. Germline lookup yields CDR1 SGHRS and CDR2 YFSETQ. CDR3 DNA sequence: TGCGCCAGCAGCTTGGGGACAGGGGGAGCCCCCCAGCATTTT. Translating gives CASSLGTGGAPQHF.

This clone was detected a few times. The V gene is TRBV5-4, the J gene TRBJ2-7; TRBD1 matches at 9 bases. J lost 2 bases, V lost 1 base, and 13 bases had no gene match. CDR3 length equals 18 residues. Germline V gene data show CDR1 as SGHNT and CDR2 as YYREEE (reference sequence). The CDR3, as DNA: TGTGCCAGCAGCTTGTTCCCGCCGTTGGACAGGGGCACCTACGAGCAGTACTTC. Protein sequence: CASSLFPPLDRGTYEQYF.

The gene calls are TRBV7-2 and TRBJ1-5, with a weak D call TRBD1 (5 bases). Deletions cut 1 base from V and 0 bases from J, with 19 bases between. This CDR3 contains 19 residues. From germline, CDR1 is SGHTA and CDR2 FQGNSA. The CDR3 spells CASSLEGTDSYHSNQPQHF. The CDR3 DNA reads TGTGCCAGCAGCTTAGAAGGTACTGACAGTTACCATAGCAATCAGCCCCAGCATTTT.

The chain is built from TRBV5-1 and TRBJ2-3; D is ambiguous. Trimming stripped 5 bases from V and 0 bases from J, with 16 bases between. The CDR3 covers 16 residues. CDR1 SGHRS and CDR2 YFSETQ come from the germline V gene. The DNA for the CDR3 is TGCGCCAGCAGAAACCGACTGACACCTAGCACAGATACGCAGTATTTT. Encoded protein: CASRNRLTPSTDTQYF.

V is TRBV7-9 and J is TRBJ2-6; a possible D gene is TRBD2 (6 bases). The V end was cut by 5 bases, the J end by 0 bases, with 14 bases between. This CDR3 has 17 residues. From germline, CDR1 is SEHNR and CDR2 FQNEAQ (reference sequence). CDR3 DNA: TGTGCCAGCAGCCCCGGGAGCGTTAGCTCTGGGGCCAACGTCCTGACTTTC. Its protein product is CASSPGSVSSGANVLTF.

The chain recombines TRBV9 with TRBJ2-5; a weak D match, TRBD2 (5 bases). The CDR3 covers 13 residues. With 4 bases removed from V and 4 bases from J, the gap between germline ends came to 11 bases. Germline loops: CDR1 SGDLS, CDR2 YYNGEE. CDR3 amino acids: CASSRTVSETQYF. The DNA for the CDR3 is TGTGCCAGCAGCCGGACTGTCTCAGAGACCCAGTACTTC.

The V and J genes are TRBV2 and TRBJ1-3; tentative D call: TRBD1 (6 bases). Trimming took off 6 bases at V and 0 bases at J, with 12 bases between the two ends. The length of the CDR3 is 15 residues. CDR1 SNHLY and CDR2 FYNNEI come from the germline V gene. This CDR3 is CASSPTGISGNTIYF. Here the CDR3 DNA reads TGTGCCAGCAGCCCAACAGGGATCTCTGGAAACACCATATATTTT.

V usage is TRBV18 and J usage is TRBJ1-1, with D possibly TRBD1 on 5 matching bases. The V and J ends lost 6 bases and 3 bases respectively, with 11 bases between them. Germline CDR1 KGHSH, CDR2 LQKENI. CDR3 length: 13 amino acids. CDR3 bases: TGTGCCAGCTCTACCGGGGGGGACACTGAAGCTTTCTTT. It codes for CASSTGGDTEAFF.

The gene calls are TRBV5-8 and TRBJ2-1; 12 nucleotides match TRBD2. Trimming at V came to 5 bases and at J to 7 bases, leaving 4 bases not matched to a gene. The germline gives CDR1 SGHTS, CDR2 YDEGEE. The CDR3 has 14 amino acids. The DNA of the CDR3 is TGTGCCAGCAGGACTAGCGGGAGTCTGAATGAGCAGTTCTTC. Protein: CASRTSGSLNEQFF.

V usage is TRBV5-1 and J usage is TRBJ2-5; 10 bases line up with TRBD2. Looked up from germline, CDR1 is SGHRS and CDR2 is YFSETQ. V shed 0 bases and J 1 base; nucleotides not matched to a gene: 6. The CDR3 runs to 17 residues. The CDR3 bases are TGCGCCAGCAGCTTGGTCGCTAGCGGGAGCTTCCAAGAGACCCAGTACTTC. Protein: CASSLVASGSFQETQYF.

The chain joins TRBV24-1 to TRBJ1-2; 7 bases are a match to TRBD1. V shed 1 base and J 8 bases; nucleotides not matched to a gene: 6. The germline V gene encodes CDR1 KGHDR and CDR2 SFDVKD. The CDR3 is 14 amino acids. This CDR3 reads CATSDLQGKEGYTF. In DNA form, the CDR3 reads TGTGCCACCAGTGATTTACAGGGGAAGGAGGGCTACACCTTC.

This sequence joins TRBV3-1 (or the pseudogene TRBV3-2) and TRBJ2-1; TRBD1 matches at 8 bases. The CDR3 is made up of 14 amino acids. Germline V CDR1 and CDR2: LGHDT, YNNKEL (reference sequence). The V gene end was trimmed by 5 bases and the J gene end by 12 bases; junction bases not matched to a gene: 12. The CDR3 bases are TGTGCCAGCAGCGAGCTCAGGGGGCCTTCTGTGCAGTTCTTC. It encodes CASSELRGPSVQFF.

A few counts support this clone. This CDR3 reads CASSGPLAKNIQYF. CDR3 DNA sequence: TGTGCCAGTAGTGGACCTCTAGCCAAAAACATTCAGTACTTC. This chain uses TRBV19 with TRBJ2-4; no firm D call. The CDR3 sequence is 14 residues long. Germline-derived CDR1 and CDR2 are LNHDA and SQIVND (reference sequence). V lost 5 bases and J lost 0, with 8 bases in between. Full variable domain (remainder filled in from reference TRBV19 and TRBJ2-4): DGGITQSPKYLFRKEGQNVTLSCEQNLNHDAMYWYRQDPGQGLRLIYYSQIVNDFQKGDIAEGYSVSREKKESFPLTVTSAQKNPTAFYLCASSGPLAKNIQYFGAGTRLSVL.

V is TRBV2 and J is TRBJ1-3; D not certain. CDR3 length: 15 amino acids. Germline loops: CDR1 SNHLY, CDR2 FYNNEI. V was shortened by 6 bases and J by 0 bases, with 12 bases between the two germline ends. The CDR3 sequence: CASSPRRISGNTIYF. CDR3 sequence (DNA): TGTGCCAGCAGCCCTCGACGGATCTCTGGAAACACCATATATTTT.

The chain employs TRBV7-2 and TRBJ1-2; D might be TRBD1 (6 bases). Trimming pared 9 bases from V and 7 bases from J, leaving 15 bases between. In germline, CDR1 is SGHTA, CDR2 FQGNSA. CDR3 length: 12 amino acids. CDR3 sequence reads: CASTRGGLGYTF. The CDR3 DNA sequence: TGTGCCAGTACCCGGGGGGGGCTTGGCTACACCTTC.

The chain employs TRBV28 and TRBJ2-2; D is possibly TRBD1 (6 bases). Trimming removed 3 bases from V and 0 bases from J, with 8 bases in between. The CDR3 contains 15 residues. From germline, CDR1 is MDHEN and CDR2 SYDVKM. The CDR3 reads CASSLRQANTGELFF. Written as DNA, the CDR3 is TGTGCCAGCAGTTTGCGACAGGCGAACACCGGGGAGCTGTTTTTT.

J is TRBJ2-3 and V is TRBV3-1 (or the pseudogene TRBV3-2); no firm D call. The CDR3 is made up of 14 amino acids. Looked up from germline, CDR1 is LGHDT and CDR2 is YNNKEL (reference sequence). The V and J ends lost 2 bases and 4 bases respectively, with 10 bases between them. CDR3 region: CASSQSRVADTQYF. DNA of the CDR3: TGTGCCAGCAGCCAATCCCGAGTCGCAGATACGCAGTATTTT.

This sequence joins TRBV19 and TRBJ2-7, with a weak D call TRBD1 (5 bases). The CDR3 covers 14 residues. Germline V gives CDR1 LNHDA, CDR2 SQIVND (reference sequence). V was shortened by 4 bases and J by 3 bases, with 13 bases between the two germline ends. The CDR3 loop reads CASSKQGSVYEQYF. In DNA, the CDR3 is TGTGCCAGTAGTAAGCAGGGATCGGTCTACGAGCAGTACTTC. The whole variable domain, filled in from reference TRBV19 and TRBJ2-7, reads DGGITQSPKYLFRKEGQNVTLSCEQNLNHDAMYWYRQDPGQGLRLIYYSQIVNDFQKGDIAEGYSVSREKKESFPLTVTSAQKNPTAFYLCASSKQGSVYEQYFGPGTRLTVT.

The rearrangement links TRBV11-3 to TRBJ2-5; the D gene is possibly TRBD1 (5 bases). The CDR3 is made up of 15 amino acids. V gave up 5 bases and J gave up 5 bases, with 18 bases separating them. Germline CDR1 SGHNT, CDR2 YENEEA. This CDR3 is CASSAQGIGAETQYF. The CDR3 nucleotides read TGTGCCAGCAGCGCCCAGGGTATAGGGGCTGAGACCCAGTACTTC.

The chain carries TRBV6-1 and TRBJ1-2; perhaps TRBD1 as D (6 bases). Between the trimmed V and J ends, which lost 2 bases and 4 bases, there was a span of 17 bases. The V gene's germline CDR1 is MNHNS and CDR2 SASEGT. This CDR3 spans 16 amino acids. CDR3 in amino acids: CASSELGWGQLYGYTF. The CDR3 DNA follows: TGTGCCAGCAGTGAATTAGGCTGGGGGCAGCTCTATGGCTACACCTTC.